These T cell receptor beta chains were read from a single sample in a study of blood T cell repertoires in COVID-19. Repertoires were generated with immunoSEQ multiplex PCR, while TCRdb's copy carries only in-frame clones and drops some. The sample holds more than 95,000 clones, about 80% seen once. The sample was peripheral blood. The origin of the receptors is a woman aged 50 to 60 with acute or convalescent COVID-19. Each CDR3 is given with its conserved first and last residue. The D gene is left open where the match is weak. Clone size is not always given. Where it is, it says once, few, many or a class for expanded clones.

J: TRBJ1-1
V: TRBV3-1/TRBV3-2
size: few
D: NA
DNA: TGTGCCAGCAGCCATAGTGTAAAAACTGAAGCTTTCTTT
CDR3: CASSHSVKTEAFF

J: TRBJ2-3
V: TRBV18
size: NA
D: TRBD2
DNA: TGTGCCAGCTCACAACCTAGCGGTGTTCGTGGCACAGATACGCAGTATTTT
CDR3: CASSQPSGVRGTDTQYF

J: TRBJ2-7
V: TRBV7-2
size: few
D: TRBD2
DNA: TGTGCCAGCAGCTTAACCGGGACTAGCGACTACGAGCAGTACTTC
CDR3: CASSLTGTSDYEQYF

J: TRBJ2-7
V: TRBV5-1
size: NA
D: TRBD1
DNA: TGCGCCAGCAGATTGGGACAGGGAGCCTACGAGCAGTACTTC
CDR3: CASRLGQGAYEQYF

J: TRBJ2-1
V: TRBV30
size: NA
D: TRBD2
DNA: TGTGCCTGGAGGAGTGTAGGCGGGGGGGCCTACAATGAGCAGTTCTTC
CDR3: CAWRSVGGGAYNEQFF

J: TRBJ2-1
V: TRBV7-9
size: NA
D: NA
DNA: TGTGCCAGCAGCCGTATTAGCAATGAGCAGTTCTTC
CDR3: CASSRISNEQFF

J: TRBJ1-1
V: TRBV29-1
size: NA
D: NA
DNA: TGCAGCGTTGGGGGGGGGTCAGGGGCGAACACTGAAGCTTTCTTT
CDR3: CSVGGGSGANTEAFF

J: TRBJ2-5
V: TRBV5-1
size: few
D: NA
DNA: TGCGCCAGCCGAGGGTTGCCCCAAGAGACCCAGTACTTC
CDR3: CASRGLPQETQYF

J: TRBJ1-4
V: TRBV11-1
size: once
D: NA
DNA: TGTGCCAGCAGCTTCCAGGGAATTGGTGAAAAACTGTTTTTT
CDR3: CASSFQGIGEKLFF

J: TRBJ2-2
V: TRBV18
size: once
D: NA
DNA: TGTGCCAGCTCGCTCCAAGGGGTCGGCGGGGAGCTGTTTTTT
CDR3: CASSLQGVGGELFF

J: TRBJ1-1
V: TRBV5-1
size: NA
D: NA
DNA: TGCGCCAGCAGCTTGGCAGGGTCTTTTGTGAAAGCTTTCTTT
CDR3: CASSLAGSFVKAFF

J: TRBJ2-2
V: TRBV20-1
size: NA
D: NA
DNA: TGCAGTGCTAGTTTCTTCACCGGGGAGCTGTTTTTT
CDR3: CSASFFTGELFF

J: TRBJ1-2
V: TRBV5-4
size: NA
D: TRBD1
DNA: TGTGCCAGCACCAGAGGACAGGGGGCGCTTGGCTACACCTTC
CDR3: CASTRGQGALGYTF

J: TRBJ2-1
V: TRBV5-5
size: NA
D: TRBD1
DNA: TGTGCCAGCAGCTTGGGGGGGACAGGTTACAATGAGCAGTTCTTC
CDR3: CASSLGGTGYNEQFF

J: TRBJ2-1
V: TRBV5-1
size: NA
D: TRBD1
DNA: TGCGCCAGCAGCTCAGCCGGGACAGGGTCCTACAATGAGCAGTTCTTC
CDR3: CASSSAGTGSYNEQFF

J: TRBJ1-1
V: TRBV3-1/TRBV3-2
size: few
D: NA
DNA: TGTGCCAGCAGCCAAGTGAGGACTGAAGCTTTCTTT
CDR3: CASSQVRTEAFF

J: TRBJ1-1
V: TRBV5-4
size: NA
D: NA
DNA: TGTGCCAGCAGCTTGGATCCGGGCACTGAAGCTTTCTTT
CDR3: CASSLDPGTEAFF

J: TRBJ2-7
V: TRBV28
size: few
D: NA
DNA: TGTGCCAGCAGCCGCAGGGGTCGAAGCTCCTACGAGCAGTACTTC
CDR3: CASSRRGRSSYEQYF

J: TRBJ1-5
V: TRBV2
size: NA
D: TRBD1
DNA: TGTGCCAGCACCGGGACAGGGTGGAATCAGCCCCAGCATTTT
CDR3: CASTGTGWNQPQHF

J: TRBJ2-3
V: TRBV11-2
size: NA
D: NA
DNA: TGTGCCAGCAGCTACTCAATTCGGGGCACAGATACGCAGTATTTT
CDR3: CASSYSIRGTDTQYF

J: TRBJ2-3
V: TRBV7-2
size: NA
D: NA
DNA: TGTGCCAGCAGCTTAGTCGCAGGGCGCACAGATACGCAGTATTTT
CDR3: CASSLVAGRTDTQYF

J: TRBJ2-2
V: TRBV29-1
size: NA
D: TRBD1
DNA: TGCAGCGGGCGGACAGGTTATAACACCGGGGAGCTGTTTTTT
CDR3: CSGRTGYNTGELFF

J: TRBJ1-1
V: TRBV15
size: NA
D: NA
DNA: TGTGCCACCAGCAGAGATAGAGGCCCCGGAGGAGCTTTCTTT
CDR3: CATSRDRGPGGAFF

J: TRBJ1-1
V: TRBV2
size: once
D: TRBD1
DNA: TGTGCCAGCAGAGCTAACAGGGGGCGGTCCACTGAAGCTTTCTTT
CDR3: CASRANRGRSTEAFF

J: TRBJ2-5
V: TRBV5-4
size: few
D: TRBD1
DNA: TGTGCCAGCTCACCTGGGACAGTACAAGAGACCCAGTACTTC
CDR3: CASSPGTVQETQYF

J: TRBJ1-1
V: TRBV3-1/TRBV3-2
size: NA
D: NA
DNA: TGTGCCAGCAGCCAAGTACAGGGAAGAACTGAAGCTTTCTTT
CDR3: CASSQVQGRTEAFF

J: TRBJ2-1
V: TRBV30
size: NA
D: NA
DNA: TGTGCTGTCGTACTCCATTATGAGCAGTTCTTC
CDR3: CAVVLHYEQFF

J: TRBJ2-2
V: TRBV10-3
size: NA
D: TRBD1
DNA: TGTGCCACCTTGGAAAGGGACAGGGGGAACACCGGGGAGCTGTTTTTT
CDR3: CATLERDRGNTGELFF

J: TRBJ2-2
V: TRBV3-1/TRBV3-2
size: NA
D: NA
DNA: TGTGCCAGCAGCCAATATTCCGGGACTGGGAACACCGGGGAGCTGTTTTTT
CDR3: CASSQYSGTGNTGELFF

J: TRBJ1-1
V: TRBV7-9
size: NA
D: TRBD1
DNA: TGTGCCAGCAGCTTCATGGACAGGGAGGGCACTGAAGCTTTCTTT
CDR3: CASSFMDREGTEAFF

J: TRBJ1-6
V: TRBV27
size: NA
D: NA
DNA: TGTGCCACCCTCCCCAGGGGTGGGAATTCACCCCTCCACTTT
CDR3: CATLPRGGNSPLHF